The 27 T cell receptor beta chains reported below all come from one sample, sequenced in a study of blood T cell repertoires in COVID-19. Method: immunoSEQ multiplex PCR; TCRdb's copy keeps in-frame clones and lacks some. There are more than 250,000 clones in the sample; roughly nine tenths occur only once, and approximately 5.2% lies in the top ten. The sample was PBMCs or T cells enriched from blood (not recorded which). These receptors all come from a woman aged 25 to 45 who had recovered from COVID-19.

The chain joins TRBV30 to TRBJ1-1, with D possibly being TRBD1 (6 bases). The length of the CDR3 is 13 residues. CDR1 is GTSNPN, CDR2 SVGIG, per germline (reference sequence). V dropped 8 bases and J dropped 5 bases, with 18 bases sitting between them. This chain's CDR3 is CAHGTKGITEAFF. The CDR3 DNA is TGTGCCCACGGGACAAAGGGCATAACTGAAGCTTTCTTT.

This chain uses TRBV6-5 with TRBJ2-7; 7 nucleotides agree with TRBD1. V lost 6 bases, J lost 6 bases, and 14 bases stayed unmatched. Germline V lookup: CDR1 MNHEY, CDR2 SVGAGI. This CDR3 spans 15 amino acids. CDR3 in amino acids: CASRQMTGTVSEQYF. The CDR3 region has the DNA TGTGCCAGCAGACAAATGACCGGGACAGTTTCCGAGCAGTACTTC.

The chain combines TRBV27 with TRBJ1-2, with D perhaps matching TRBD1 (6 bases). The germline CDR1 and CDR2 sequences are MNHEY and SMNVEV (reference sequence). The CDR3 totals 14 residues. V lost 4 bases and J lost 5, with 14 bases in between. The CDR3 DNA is TGTGCCAGCAGTTCTCAACAGGGTCGTTATGGCTACACCTTC. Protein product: CASSSQQGRYGYTF.

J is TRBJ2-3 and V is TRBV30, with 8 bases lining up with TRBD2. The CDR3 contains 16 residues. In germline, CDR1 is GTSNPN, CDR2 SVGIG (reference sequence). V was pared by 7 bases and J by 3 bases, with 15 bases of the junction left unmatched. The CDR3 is CASTGTRGKRTDTQYF. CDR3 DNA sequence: TGTGCCTCCACCGGGACTAGGGGAAAGAGGACAGATACGCAGTATTTT. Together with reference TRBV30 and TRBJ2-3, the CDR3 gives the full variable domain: SQTIHQWPATLVQPVGSPLSLECTVEGTSNPNLYWYRQAAGRGLQLLFYSVGIGQISSEVPQNLSASRPQDRQFILSSKKLLLSDSGFYLCASTGTRGKRTDTQYFGPGTRLTVL.

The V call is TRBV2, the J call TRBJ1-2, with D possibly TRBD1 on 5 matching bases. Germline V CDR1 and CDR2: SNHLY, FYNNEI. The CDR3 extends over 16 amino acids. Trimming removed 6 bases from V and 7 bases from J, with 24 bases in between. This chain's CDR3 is CASRPRGEGFGVGYTF. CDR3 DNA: TGTGCCAGCAGGCCCCGGGGGGAAGGGTTTGGAGTTGGCTACACCTTC.

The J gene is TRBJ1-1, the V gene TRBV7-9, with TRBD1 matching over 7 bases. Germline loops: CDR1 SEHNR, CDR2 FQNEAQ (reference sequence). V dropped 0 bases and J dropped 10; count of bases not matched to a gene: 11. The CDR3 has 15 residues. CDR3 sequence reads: CASSLAPDRVGGAFF. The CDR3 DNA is TGTGCCAGCAGCTTAGCCCCCGACAGGGTCGGTGGAGCTTTCTTT.

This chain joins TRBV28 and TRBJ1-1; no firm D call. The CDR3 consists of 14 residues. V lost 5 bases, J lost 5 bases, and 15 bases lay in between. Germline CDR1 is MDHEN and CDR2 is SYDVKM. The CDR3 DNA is TGTGCCAGCAGTCCGCCCGGCGACGGGACTGAAGCTTTCTTT. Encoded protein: CASSPPGDGTEAFF. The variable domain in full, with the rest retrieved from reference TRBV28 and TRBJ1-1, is DVKVTQSSRYLVKRTGEKVFLECVQDMDHENMFWYRQDPGLGLRLIYFSYDVKMKEKGDIPEGYSVSREKKERFSLILESASTNQTSMYLCASSPPGDGTEAFFGQGTRLTVV.

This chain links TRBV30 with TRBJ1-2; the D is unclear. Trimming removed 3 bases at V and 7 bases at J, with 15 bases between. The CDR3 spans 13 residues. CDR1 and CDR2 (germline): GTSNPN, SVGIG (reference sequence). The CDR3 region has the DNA TGTGCCTGGAGCGAGGCCTTTTTTGCTGGCTACACCTTC. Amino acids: CAWSEAFFAGYTF. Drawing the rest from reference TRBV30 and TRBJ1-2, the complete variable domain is SQTIHQWPATLVQPVGSPLSLECTVEGTSNPNLYWYRQAAGRGLQLLFYSVGIGQISSEVPQNLSASRPQDRQFILSSKKLLLSDSGFYLCAWSEAFFAGYTFGSGTRLTVV.

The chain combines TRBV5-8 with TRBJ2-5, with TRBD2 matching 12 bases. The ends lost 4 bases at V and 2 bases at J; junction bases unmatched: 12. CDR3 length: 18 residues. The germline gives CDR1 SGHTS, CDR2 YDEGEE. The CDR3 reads CASSPRIGLAGPQETQYF. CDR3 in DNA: TGTGCCAGCAGCCCGCGGATAGGACTAGCGGGGCCTCAAGAGACCCAGTACTTC.

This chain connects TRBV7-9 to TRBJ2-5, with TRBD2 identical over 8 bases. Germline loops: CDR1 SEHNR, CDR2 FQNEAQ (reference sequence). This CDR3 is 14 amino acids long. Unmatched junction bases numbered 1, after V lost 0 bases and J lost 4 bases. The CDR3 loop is CASSLARGGETQYF. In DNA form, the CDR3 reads TGTGCCAGCAGCTTAGCCCGGGGGGGAGAGACCCAGTACTTC.

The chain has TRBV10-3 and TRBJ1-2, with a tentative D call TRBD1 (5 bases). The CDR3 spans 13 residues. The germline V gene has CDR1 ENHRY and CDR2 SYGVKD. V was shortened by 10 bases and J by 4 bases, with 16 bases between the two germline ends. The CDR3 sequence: CATTDGGSYGYTF. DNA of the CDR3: TGTGCCACTACAGACGGGGGGTCCTATGGCTACACCTTC.

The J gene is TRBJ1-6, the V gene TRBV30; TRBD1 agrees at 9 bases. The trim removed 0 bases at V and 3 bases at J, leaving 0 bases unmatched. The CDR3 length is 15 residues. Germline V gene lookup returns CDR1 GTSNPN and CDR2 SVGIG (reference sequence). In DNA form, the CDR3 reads TGTGCCTGGAGTGTGGGACAGGGCTATAATTCACCCCTCCACTTT. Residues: CAWSVGQGYNSPLHF.

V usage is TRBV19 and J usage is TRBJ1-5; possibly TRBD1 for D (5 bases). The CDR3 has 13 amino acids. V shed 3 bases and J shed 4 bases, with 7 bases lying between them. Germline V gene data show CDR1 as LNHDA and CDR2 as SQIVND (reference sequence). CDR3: CASSMKGNQPQHF. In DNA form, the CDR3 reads TGTGCCAGTAGTATGAAGGGGAATCAGCCCCAGCATTTT.

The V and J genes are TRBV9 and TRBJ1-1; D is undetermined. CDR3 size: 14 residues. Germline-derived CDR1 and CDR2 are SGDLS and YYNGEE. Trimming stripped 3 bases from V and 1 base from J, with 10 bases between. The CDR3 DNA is TGTGCCAGCAGCGGGTTGGGCCGGAACACTGAAGCTTTCTTT. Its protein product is CASSGLGRNTEAFF.

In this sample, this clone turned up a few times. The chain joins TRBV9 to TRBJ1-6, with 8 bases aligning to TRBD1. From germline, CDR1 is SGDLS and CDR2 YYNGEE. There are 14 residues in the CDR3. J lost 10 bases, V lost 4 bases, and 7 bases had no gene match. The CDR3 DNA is TGTGCCAGCAGCTTGGACAGGGTCCAGTCACCCCTCCACTTT. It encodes CASSLDRVQSPLHF.

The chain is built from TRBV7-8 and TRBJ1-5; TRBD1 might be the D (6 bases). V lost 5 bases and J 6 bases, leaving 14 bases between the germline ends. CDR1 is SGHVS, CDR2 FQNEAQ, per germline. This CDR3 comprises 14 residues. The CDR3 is CASSVQGATQPQHF. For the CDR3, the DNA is TGTGCCAGCAGCGTACAGGGAGCCACTCAGCCCCAGCATTTT.

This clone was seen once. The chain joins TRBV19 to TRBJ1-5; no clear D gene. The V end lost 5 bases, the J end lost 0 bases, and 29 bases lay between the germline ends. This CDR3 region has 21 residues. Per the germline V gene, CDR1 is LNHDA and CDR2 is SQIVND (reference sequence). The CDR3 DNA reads TGTGCCAGTAGTTCCCTCTGGGTGAGGGCTTCTGATCTCTATAGCAATCAGCCCCAGCATTTT. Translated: CASSSLWVRASDLYSNQPQHF.

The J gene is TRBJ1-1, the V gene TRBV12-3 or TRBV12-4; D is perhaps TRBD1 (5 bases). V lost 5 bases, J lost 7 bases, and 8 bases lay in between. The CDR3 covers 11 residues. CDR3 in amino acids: CASSVGGEAFF. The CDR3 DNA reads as TGTGCCAGCAGTGTGGGGGGTGAAGCTTTCTTT.

The CDR3 coding sequence is TGCGCCAGCAGCCCCCGACAGGGGCATGAGCAGTTCTTC. This encodes CASSPRQGHEQFF. The V and J genes are TRBV4-1 and TRBJ2-1; 8 nucleotides align to TRBD1. This CDR3 contains 13 residues. Unmatched junction bases numbered 4, after V lost 4 bases and J lost 8 bases. Germline CDR1 and CDR2: MGHRA and YSYEKL.

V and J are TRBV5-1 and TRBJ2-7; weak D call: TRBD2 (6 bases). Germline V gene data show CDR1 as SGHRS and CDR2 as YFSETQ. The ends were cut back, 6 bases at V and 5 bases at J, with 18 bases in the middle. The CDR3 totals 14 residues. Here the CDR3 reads CASTWGELIHEQYF. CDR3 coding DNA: TGCGCCAGCACCTGGGGGGAACTAATCCACGAGCAGTACTTC.

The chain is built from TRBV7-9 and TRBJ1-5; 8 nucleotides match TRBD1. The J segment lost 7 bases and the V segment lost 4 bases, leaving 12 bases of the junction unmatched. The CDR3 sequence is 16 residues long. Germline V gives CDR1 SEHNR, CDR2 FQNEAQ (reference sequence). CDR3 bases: TGTGCCAGCAGCTCGAGCCAACAGGGGGTCGGGCAGCCCCAGCATTTT. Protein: CASSSSQQGVGQPQHF.

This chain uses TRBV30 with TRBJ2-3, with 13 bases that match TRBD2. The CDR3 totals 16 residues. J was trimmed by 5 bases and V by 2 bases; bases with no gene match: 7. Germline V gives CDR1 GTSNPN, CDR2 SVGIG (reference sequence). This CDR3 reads CAWSPGLAGRGDTQYF. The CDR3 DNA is TGTGCCTGGAGTCCGGGACTAGCGGGGCGAGGAGATACGCAGTATTTT.

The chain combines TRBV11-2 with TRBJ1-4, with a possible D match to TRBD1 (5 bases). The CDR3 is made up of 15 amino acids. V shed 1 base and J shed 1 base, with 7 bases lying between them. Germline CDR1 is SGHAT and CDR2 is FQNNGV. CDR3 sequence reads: CASSLVGGTNEKLFF. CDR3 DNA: TGTGCCAGCAGCTTAGTCGGGGGAACTAATGAAAAACTGTTTTTT.

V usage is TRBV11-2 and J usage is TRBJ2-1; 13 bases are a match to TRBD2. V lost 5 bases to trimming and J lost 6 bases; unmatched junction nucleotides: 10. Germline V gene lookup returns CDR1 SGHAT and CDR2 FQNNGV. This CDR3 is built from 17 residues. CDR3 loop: CASSPRTGLAGVNEQFF. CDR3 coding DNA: TGTGCCAGCAGCCCACGGACCGGACTAGCGGGGGTCAATGAGCAGTTCTTC.

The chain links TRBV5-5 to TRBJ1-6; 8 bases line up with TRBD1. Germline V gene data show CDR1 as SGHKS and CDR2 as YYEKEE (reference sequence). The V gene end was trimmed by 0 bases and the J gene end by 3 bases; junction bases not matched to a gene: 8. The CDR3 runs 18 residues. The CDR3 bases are TGTGCCAGCAGCTTGGTTGCGGGACAGGACGGCTATAATTCACCCCTCCACTTT. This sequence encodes CASSLVAGQDGYNSPLHF.

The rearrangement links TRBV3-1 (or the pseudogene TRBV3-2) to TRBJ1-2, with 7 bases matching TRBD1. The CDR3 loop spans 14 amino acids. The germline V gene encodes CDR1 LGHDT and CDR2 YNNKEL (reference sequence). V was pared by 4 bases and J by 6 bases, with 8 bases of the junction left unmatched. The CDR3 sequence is CASSLTGKGNGYTF. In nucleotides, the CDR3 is TGTGCCAGCAGCCTGACAGGGAAGGGGAATGGCTACACCTTC.

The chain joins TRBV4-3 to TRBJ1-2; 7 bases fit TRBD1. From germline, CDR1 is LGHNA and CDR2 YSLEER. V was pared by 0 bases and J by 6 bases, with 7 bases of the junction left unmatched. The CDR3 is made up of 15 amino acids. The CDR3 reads CASSQEGRGSNGYTF. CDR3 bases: TGCGCCAGCAGCCAAGAGGGCAGGGGGTCTAATGGCTACACCTTC.